These 13 T cell receptor beta chains came from one sample sequenced in a study of control samples from healthy donors and cancer patients. Profiled with immunoSEQ multiplex PCR; TCRdb holds only in-frame clones, not every one. The data contain roughly 68,000 clones, 83% of them singletons. Sequencing was carried out using blood. These receptors came from a man aged 55-75 years in good health.

The V gene is TRBV19, the J gene TRBJ2-1; TRBD2 matches at 7 bases. CDR3 length: 14 residues. Germline V gene sequence: CDR1 LNHDA, CDR2 SQIVND (reference sequence). V trimming: 5 bases; J trimming: 7 bases; junction bases outside the gene matches: 8. This CDR3 reads CASSSGTKKNEQFF. The CDR3 DNA reads as TGTGCCAGTAGTTCGGGGACTAAAAAGAATGAGCAGTTCTTC.

The chain recombines TRBV4-3 with TRBJ2-7; possibly TRBD2 for D (6 bases). The CDR3 sequence is 16 residues long. Germline-derived CDR1 and CDR2 are LGHNA and YSLEER. Trimming took 0 bases from V and 3 from J, leaving 15 bases between them. The CDR3 DNA reads TGCGCCAGCAGCCAAGATAGGCCGGGAGATGGCTACGAGCAGTACTTC. It encodes CASSQDRPGDGYEQYF.

This chain links TRBV4-3 with TRBJ2-3; D not resolved. The CDR3 is made up of 13 amino acids. Germline V lookup: CDR1 LGHNA, CDR2 YSLEER. The germline V and J ends were trimmed by 0 bases and 6 bases, with 7 bases remaining between them. The CDR3 DNA is TGCGCCAGCAGCCAAGAGGCAAGGGATACGCAGTATTTT. Its translation: CASSQEARDTQYF.

The genes are TRBV11-2 and TRBJ2-3, with a weak D call TRBD1 (5 bases). The CDR3 totals 14 residues. Germline V lookup: CDR1 SGHAT, CDR2 FQNNGV. V was trimmed by 3 bases and J by 1 base, leaving 8 bases between them. CDR3 in amino acids: CASSFLGGTDTQYF. The CDR3, as DNA: TGTGCCAGCAGCTTCCTAGGGGGCACAGATACGCAGTATTTT. The variable domain in full, completed from reference TRBV11-2 and TRBJ2-3, reads EAGVAQSPRYKIIEKRQSVAFWCNPISGHATLYWYQQILGQGPKLLIQFQNNGVVDDSQLPKDRFSAERLKGVDSTLKIQPAKLEDSAVYLCASSFLGGTDTQYFGPGTRLTVL.

The J gene is TRBJ1-2, the V gene TRBV29-1; no clear D. Germline CDR1 SQVTM, CDR2 ANQGSEA. The CDR3 is made up of 12 amino acids. Between the trimmed V and J ends, which lost 4 bases and 3 bases, there was a span of 9 bases. CDR3 in amino acids: CSVAGSYYGYTF. In DNA form, the CDR3 reads TGCAGCGTTGCTGGCAGTTACTATGGCTACACCTTC.

The chain is built from TRBV4-2 and TRBJ2-5; no reliable D call. The germline CDR1 and CDR2 sequences are LGHNA and YNFKEQ. The CDR3 contains 15 residues. The V end lost 0 bases, the J end lost 5 bases, and 13 bases lay between the germline ends. The DNA of the CDR3 is TGTGCCAGCAGCCAAGAGTGGGCTAGTCGCGAGACCCAGTACTTC. As protein: CASSQEWASRETQYF.

The chain is built from TRBV29-1 and TRBJ2-2, with D perhaps given as TRBD1 or TRBD2 (5 bases each). From germline, CDR1 is SQVTM and CDR2 ANQGSEA. The CDR3 is 15 amino acids. Between the trimmed V and J ends, which lost 3 bases and 7 bases, there was a span of 18 bases. CDR3 in DNA: TGCAGCGTTGAGGGCAGGGAGCAAGCCCGCGGGGAGCTGTTTTTT. Its translation is CSVEGREQARGELFF.

The J gene is TRBJ2-3, the V gene TRBV16, with a tentative D call TRBD2 (6 bases). Per the germline V gene, CDR1 is KGHSY and CDR2 is FQNENV. This CDR3 spans 13 amino acids. Between the trimmed V and J ends, which lost 7 bases and 8 bases, there was a span of 16 bases. CDR3 bases: TGTGCCAGCACCGACTACTGGAGGGGTACGCAGTATTTT. This encodes CASTDYWRGTQYF.

The V gene is TRBV12-3 or TRBV12-4, the J gene TRBJ2-7; D gene unclear. V was shortened by 3 bases and J by 7 bases, with 13 bases between the two germline ends. This CDR3 contains 13 residues. CDR3 loop: CASSFSRPGEQYF. The CDR3 DNA reads as TGTGCCAGCAGTTTTTCCAGGCCCGGAGAGCAGTACTTC.

This clone was counted a single time. V gene TRBV11-2 combines with J gene TRBJ2-5; possible D gene TRBD1, 6 bases. The CDR3 is 14 residues long. Per germline, CDR1 SGHAT and CDR2 FQNNGV. Deletions cut 4 bases from V and 4 bases from J, with 13 bases between. CDR3 amino acids: CASSSDRRAETQYF. The CDR3 coding sequence is TGTGCCAGCAGCTCCGACAGGCGGGCAGAGACCCAGTACTTC.

This sequence joins TRBV5-4 and TRBJ1-2; D remains unclear. V was shortened by 9 bases and J by 1 base, with 28 bases between the two germline ends. In germline, CDR1 is SGHNT, CDR2 YYREEE (reference sequence). The CDR3 is 18 amino acids. In DNA form, the CDR3 reads TGTGCCACCAATCCTGGCTCCATTGGCGGCCGGGTTAACTATGGCTACACCTTC. Translating it yields CATNPGSIGGRVNYGYTF.

This sequence joins TRBV18 and TRBJ1-2; the D gene is possibly TRBD1 (5 bases). Looked up from germline, CDR1 is KGHSH and CDR2 is LQKENI. The CDR3 spans 13 residues. Between the trimmed V and J ends, which lost 3 bases and 8 bases, there was a span of 13 bases. As DNA, the CDR3 is TGTGCCAGCTCACCGGAAGGGGCCTGGGGCTACACCTTC. Residues: CASSPEGAWGYTF.

This clone was detected a few times. The chain couples TRBV12-3 or TRBV12-4 to TRBJ1-5; D uncertain. The CDR3 contains 13 residues. With 5 bases removed from V and 2 bases from J, the gap between germline ends came to 7 bases. In nucleotides, the CDR3 is TGTGCCAGCAGTCCGTTAGGCAATCAGCCCCAGCATTTT. Amino acid sequence: CASSPLGNQPQHF.